This record looks at one T cell receptor beta chain sequence and its context. The record originates from a study of T cells in Graves' hyperthyroidism and ophthalmopathy. Looking at the study overall: Pretreatment peripheral blood was obtained at initial diagnosis.

RNA transcripts gave rise to amplified TCR beta CDR3 regions. The HTBI set primed first-round TCR CDR3 RT-PCR. MiXCR, applied by TCRdb to the multiplex PCR reads, yields one record per CDR3 protein. The sample records hundreds of thousands of distinct CDR3 sequences, 35% to 45% being singletons. For Graves' hyperthyroidism to be stable, ophthalmopathy could not progress within 18 months. The sequence derives from a man between 18 and 29 years old with Graves' hyperthyroidism. The specimen sequenced was blood.

CDR3 sequence reads: CASSFGRGRNSPLHF. The CDR3 bases are TGTGCCAGCAGTTTCGGCAGGGGCCGGAATTCACCCCTCCACTTT. The chain combines TRBV14 with TRBJ1-6, with D possibly TRBD1 on 6 matching bases. V was shortened by 6 bases and J by 7 bases, with 16 bases between the two germline ends. This CDR3 spans 15 amino acids. Germline V CDR1 and CDR2: SGHDN, FVKESK.